This TCR beta chain was obtained from a study of blood T cell repertoires in COVID-19 (dated by TCRdb to 2019 to 2021). With regard to the full study: Samples covering the acute and convalescent phases of COVID-19 were provided by collaborators in the United States, Italy and Spain. Samples were obtained from the ongoing ImmuneRACE study (first 160 participants) and from approximately 1,200 subjects provided by 6 global collaborators. The dataset comprised deeply sampled blood TCRbeta repertoires from subjects exposed to, actively infected with, or recovered from COVID-19. The repertoires were released in a freely available public database meant as a resource for research on the immune response to SARS-CoV-2. The material from the prospective study consisted of cDNA or gDNA derived from T cells, B-cell-depleted T cells, or PBMCs. Where HLA class I and class II types were available, the types were taken from metadata supplied by the sample provider, not from assay-based typing. A de-identified subject ID, COVID-19 status, age in years and sex were almost always included in the sample metadata. Points the paper makes about the study in general: The quantity of clinical and demographic metadata differed by source and by participant and was supplied without curation.

Including cysteine and phenylalanine, the CDR3 has 14 amino acids. Just CDR3 DNA is preserved here, 42 bases in frame from base 1. Based on the germline V gene, the CDR1 and CDR2 sequences are MNHNS and SASEGT. V and J are trimmed by 6 bases and 2 bases, and the gene matches miss 2 bases of the junction. TCRbeta CDR3 regions were amplified from genomic DNA using the immunoSEQ Assay, a bias-controlled multiplex PCR. The published analysis was carried out like this. Nucleated cell counts per sample were estimated from amplification of reference gene primers within the assay. Sequence reads were collapsed and filtered to measure the absolute abundance of every unique TCRbeta CDR3 rearrangement. For each sample, productive Simpson clonality was calculated as the square root of Simpson's diversity index across productive rearrangements. The table comes from immuneACCESS by way of TCRdb, which keeps in-frame sequences with V and J called. Part of the clones is missing from these tables; in studies checked, under half for an unresolved V gene and the rest for unknown reasons. The DNA gave D and trimming, while V, J and clone size come from that table. The sample table contains under 130,000 clones; only one count was recorded for over 75% of them. The ten largest clones add up to roughly 4.5% of the sample.

Each collaborating institution followed its own protocols to collect whole blood in K2EDTA tubes. Collaborator samples were shipped for TCRbeta analysis as frozen whole blood, isolated PBMCs, or DNA extracted from either sample type. Comments on this clone: Its antigen is not yet known. No base quality information exists; no much larger clone differs at one position.

The sample consisted of peripheral blood. The TCR sequence derives from a man aged 45-65 years with acute or convalescent COVID-19. The V and J genes are TRBV6-1 and TRBJ1-3; 9 bases in between match TRBD1. The DNA reads TGTGCCAGCAGCCGGACAGGGGCTGGAAACACCATATATTTT. Translated, it reads CASSRTGAGNTIYF.